This TCR beta chain was captured in a study of chemoradiotherapy in HPV16-positive cancers. Study details: Candidate HPV-specific T-cell clones and common TCR motifs came from functional assays in a couple of HPV16-positive patients.

Study-level results: HPV-specific T cells were functionally defined from only two HPV16-positive patients. HPV-responsive T-cell expansion during chemoradiotherapy was linked to improved recurrence-free survival in HPV16-positive patients.

Worth noting for this clone: Antigen unknown.

The CDR3 totals 13 residues. V was pared by 4 bases and J by 6 bases, with 5 bases of the junction left unmatched. Germline V CDR1 and CDR2: SGHDN, FVKESK. The data were produced by immunoSEQ multiplex PCR, yet TCRdb's version contains in-frame clones alone and is incomplete. This table has approximately 20,000 clones, about 90% appearing once. This material consisted of blood, taken from a patient who underwent chemoradiotherapy. The receptor was derived from a human donor with HPV-associated anogenital cancer. The rearrangement uses TRBV14 and TRBJ2-7, with 8 bases identical to TRBD2. CDR3 residues: CASSPGTRVEQYF. The CDR3 coding sequence is TGTGCCAGCAGCCCAGGGACTAGGGTCGAGCAGTACTTC.